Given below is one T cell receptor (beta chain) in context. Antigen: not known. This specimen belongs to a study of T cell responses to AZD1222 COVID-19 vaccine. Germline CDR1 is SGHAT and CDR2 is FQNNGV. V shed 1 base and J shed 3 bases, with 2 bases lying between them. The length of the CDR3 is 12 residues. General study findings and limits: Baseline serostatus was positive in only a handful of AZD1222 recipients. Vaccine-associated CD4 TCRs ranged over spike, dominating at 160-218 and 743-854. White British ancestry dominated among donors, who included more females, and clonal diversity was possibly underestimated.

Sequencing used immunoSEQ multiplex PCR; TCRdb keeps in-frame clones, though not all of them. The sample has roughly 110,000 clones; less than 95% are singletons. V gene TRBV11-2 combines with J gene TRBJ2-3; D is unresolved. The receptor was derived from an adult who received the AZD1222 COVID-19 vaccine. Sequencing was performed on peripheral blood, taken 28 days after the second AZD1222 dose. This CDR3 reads CASSLVTDTQYF. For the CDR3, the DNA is TGTGCCAGCAGCTTAGTGACAGATACGCAGTATTTT.